This passage covers 8 T cell receptor beta chains from one sample sequenced in a study of T cell responses to AZD1222 COVID-19 vaccine. Clones were read by immunoSEQ multiplex PCR, and TCRdb kept only the in-frame ones, dropping some. The sample contains some 100,000 clones, roughly 86% of which appear only once. The sequences come from peripheral blood, collected 28 days after the second AZD1222 dose. The receptors come from an adult who received the AZD1222 COVID-19 vaccine.

The chain joins TRBV10-3 to TRBJ2-1; D may be TRBD1 or TRBD2 (5 bases each). This CDR3 is built from 13 residues. Germline assignment: CDR1 ENHRY and CDR2 SYGVKD. Trimming took off 1 base at V and 5 bases at J, with 6 bases between the two ends. CDR3: CAISEWGNNEQFF. In DNA form, the CDR3 reads TGTGCCATCAGTGAGTGGGGGAACAATGAGCAGTTCTTC.

This clone came up once. The chain couples TRBV5-1 to TRBJ2-7; a possible D gene is TRBD1 (5 bases). The CDR3 length is 12 residues. V shed 0 bases and J shed 5 bases, with 6 bases lying between them. Germline CDR1 and CDR2: SGHRS and YFSETQ. CDR3 nucleotide sequence: TGCGCCAGCAGCTTGGGGGGCGACGAGCAGTACTTC. Its protein product is CASSLGGDEQYF. Using reference TRBV5-1 and TRBJ2-7 for the parts outside the CDR3, the full variable domain is KAGVTQTPRYLIKTRGQQVTLSCSPISGHRSVSWYQQTPGQGLQFLFEYFSETQRNKGNFPGRFSGRQFSNSRSEMNVSTLELGDSALYLCASSLGGDEQYFGPGTRLTVT.

CDR3 residues: CASSQEGGTGVQPQHF. CDR3 nucleotide sequence: TGTGCCAGCAGCCAAGAAGGGGGGACAGGGGTTCAGCCCCAGCATTTT. The V call is TRBV3-1 (or the pseudogene TRBV3-2), the J call TRBJ1-5; TRBD1 matches at 10 bases. Per germline, CDR1 LGHDT and CDR2 YNNKEL (reference sequence). V lost 0 bases to trimming and J lost 6 bases; unmatched junction nucleotides: 5. The CDR3 runs to 16 residues.

This rearrangement joins TRBV4-3 to TRBJ2-6; D call uncertain. In germline, CDR1 is LGHNA, CDR2 YSLEER. Trimming pared 3 bases from V and 4 bases from J, leaving 4 bases between. The CDR3 is 13 residues long. The CDR3 loop is CASSHTGANVLTF. The CDR3 coding sequence is TGCGCCAGCAGCCACACCGGGGCCAACGTCCTGACTTTC.

This chain joins TRBV24-1 and TRBJ2-2; no reliable D call. The V and J ends lost 4 bases and 4 bases respectively, with 12 bases between them. Germline CDR1 KGHDR, CDR2 SFDVKD. This CDR3 has 15 amino acids. The CDR3 nucleotides read TGTGCCACCAGTGACCGTGTTTTTGGCACCGGGGAGCTGTTTTTT. This codes for CATSDRVFGTGELFF.

The chain recombines TRBV7-2 with TRBJ2-1; possibly TRBD2 for D (6 bases). Germline assignment: CDR1 SGHTA and CDR2 FQGNSA. Trimming took 8 bases from V and 0 from J, leaving 20 bases between them. CDR3 length equals 17 residues. The CDR3 reads CASLGLGGGSSYNEQFF. CDR3 DNA sequence: TGTGCCAGCCTTGGTCTAGGCGGAGGGAGCTCCTACAATGAGCAGTTCTTC.

The V call is TRBV5-6, the J call TRBJ1-4, with 9 nucleotides matching TRBD1. Losses at the gene ends were 2 bases for V and 6 bases for J; bases not matched to a gene: 5. The CDR3 has 15 amino acids. Germline assignment: CDR1 SGHDT and CDR2 YYEEEE. The CDR3 DNA sequence: TGTGCCAGCAGCTTCCTGGACAGGGGAGATGAAAAACTGTTTTTT. It yields the protein CASSFLDRGDEKLFF.

The CDR3 DNA reads TGTGCCAGCAGTCTAACAGGGCTGGTAGGTTCACCCCTCCACTTT. Amino acids: CASSLTGLVGSPLHF. The chain combines TRBV5-6 with TRBJ1-6; D perhaps matches TRBD1 (6 bases). Germline CDR1 and CDR2: SGHDT and YYEEEE. The CDR3 is 15 amino acids. Trimming stripped 5 bases from V and 9 bases from J, with 18 bases between.